This T cell receptor (beta chain) derives from a study of T cells in Graves' hyperthyroidism and ophthalmopathy. RNA transcripts served as the template for amplifying TCR beta CDR3 regions. TCR CDR3 regions were first amplified by RT-PCR with HTBI primers. MiXCR, run by TCRdb on the multiplex PCR reads, gives a single entry per CDR3 protein. The repertoire consists of 610,000 or so distinct CDR3 sequences, with around 42% occurring once and the leading ten covering around 7.7%. Study-wide results and limits: A model of 13 V-J pairs discriminated ophthalmopathy from stable hyperthyroidism.

Comments on this clonotype: What it binds is not known.

This CDR3 is built from 13 residues. With 6 bases clipped from V and 5 bases from J, the junction kept 4 bases outside the gene matches. The V gene's germline CDR1 is SGHVS and CDR2 FQNEAQ. Material: peripheral blood or thyroid tissue (not recorded which). The sequence was collected from a woman in her late teens or twenties with Graves' hyperthyroidism. The rearrangement links TRBV7-8 to TRBJ2-5, with 9 bases that match TRBD1. The CDR3 nucleotides are TGTGCCAGCAGACAGGGGGCTAGGGAGACCCAGTACTTC. This sequence encodes CASRQGARETQYF.